Below, 17 T cell receptor beta chains from the same sample are listed, as sequenced in a study of T cell repertoires in cytomegalovirus infection. MiXCR was run by TCRdb on the reads, yielding one entry per CDR3 protein. The table shows approximately 1,000,000 distinct CDR3 sequences, with around 31% occurring only once. Their recognized antigens are unknown. The sample consisted of cultured CD8+ T cells from PBMCs, taken from culture after CMV antigen stimulation. The receptors shown here come from a human donor in good health (CMV status not recorded). Some clones in this sample may be carry-over from other donors' samples.

The chain joins TRBV25-1 to TRBJ1-1, with unresolved D. V was trimmed by 1 base and J by 12 bases, leaving 9 bases between them. The CDR3 spans 11 residues. Germline V CDR1 and CDR2: MGHDK, SYGVNS. Here the CDR3 reads CASSESRATFF. The CDR3 DNA is TGTGCCAGCAGTGAATCCCGGGCTACTTTCTTT.

This clonotype was counted a few times. This chain joins TRBV28 and TRBJ1-1, with D possibly being TRBD1 (5 bases). Germline V gene sequence: CDR1 MDHEN, CDR2 SYDVKM. The CDR3 runs to 17 residues. V was shortened by 5 bases and J by 1 base, with 20 bases between the two germline ends. The CDR3 DNA reads TGTGCCAGCAGTCCACTTATGGGGGGAGGGTCGAACACTGAAGCTTTCTTT. This translates into CASSPLMGGGSNTEAFF.

The chain couples TRBV5-4 to TRBJ2-5, with TRBD1 as a possible D gene (5 bases). The CDR3 loop spans 14 amino acids. The V end was cut by 0 bases, the J end by 1 base, with 7 bases between. Looked up from germline, CDR1 is SGHNT and CDR2 is YYREEE (reference sequence). The CDR3 DNA reads as TGTGCCAGCAGCTTGGAGACAGCCCAAGAGACCCAGTACTTC. Encoded protein: CASSLETAQETQYF.

V gene TRBV6-5 combines with J gene TRBJ2-7; TRBD1 agrees at 8 bases. Germline assignment: CDR1 MNHEY and CDR2 SVGAGI. The CDR3 length is 13 residues. J lost 3 bases, V lost 4 bases, and 2 bases had no gene match. CDR3 sequence (DNA): TGTGCCAGCAGTTTCACAGGGGGCTACGAGCAGTACTTC. Protein sequence: CASSFTGGYEQYF.

This clonotype was picked up a small number of times. The chain joins TRBV6-2 or TRBV6-3 to TRBJ2-1; 10 bases line up with TRBD2. This CDR3 contains 12 residues. CDR1 and CDR2 from the germline V gene are MNHEY and SVGEGT. CDR3 protein: CGSGGERYEQFF. CDR3 DNA sequence: TGTGGGAGCGGGGGGGAAAGGTACGAGCAGTTCTTC.

The gene calls are TRBV12-3 or TRBV12-4 and TRBJ1-6, with 8 bases identical to TRBD1. The CDR3 runs 18 residues. J lost 4 bases, V lost 1 base, and 9 bases had no gene match. The CDR3 region has the DNA TGTGCCAGCAGTTTAGATTACCGGACAGGGCCTTATAATTCACCCCTCCACTTT. Protein: CASSLDYRTGPYNSPLHF.

This clonotype has just a few counts. The chain joins TRBV6-2 or TRBV6-3 to TRBJ2-1, with TRBD1 matching 9 bases. Per germline, CDR1 MNHEY and CDR2 SVGEGT. V shed 3 bases, J shed 2 bases, and the junction held 8 bases outside the gene matches. CDR3 length: 17 amino acids. The CDR3 protein is CASSYLWTGDPYNEQFF. The CDR3 DNA reads as TGTGCCAGCAGTTATCTTTGGACAGGGGACCCCTACAATGAGCAGTTCTTC.

The chain links TRBV5-8 to TRBJ1-5; D is ambiguous. Germline CDR1 SGHTS, CDR2 YDEGEE. The V and J ends lost 2 bases and 0 bases respectively, with 9 bases between them. The CDR3 runs to 15 residues. CDR3 DNA: TGTGCCAGCAGCTTCGTAGCCTATAGCAATCAGCCCCAGCATTTT. It translates to CASSFVAYSNQPQHF.

This clonotype has a handful of counts. V usage is TRBV11-1 and J usage is TRBJ2-1; 7 bases are a match to TRBD1. The V segment lost 3 bases and the J segment 0 bases; nucleotides outside the gene matches: 17. This CDR3 region has 20 residues. Germline values: CDR1 SGHAT, CDR2 FQDESV (reference sequence). CDR3 residues: CASSFRSQGGPGSSYNEQFF. The CDR3 coding sequence is TGTGCCAGCAGCTTCCGGTCCCAAGGGGGCCCTGGGAGCTCCTACAATGAGCAGTTCTTC.

The chain couples TRBV16 to TRBJ1-1; D is undetermined. Trimming removed 0 bases at V and 0 bases at J, with 8 bases between. Germline assignment: CDR1 KGHSY and CDR2 FQNENV. This CDR3 contains 15 residues. The CDR3, as DNA: TGTGCCAGCAGCCAATCGGTAGAGTTGAACACTGAAGCTTTCTTT. The encoded protein is CASSQSVELNTEAFF. The variable domain in full, completed from reference TRBV16 and TRBJ1-1, reads GEEVAQTPKHLVRGEGQKAKLYCAPIKGHSYVFWYQQVLKNEFKFLISFQNENVFDETGMPKERFSAKCLPNSPCSLEIQATKLEDSAVYFCASSQSVELNTEAFFGQGTRLTVV.

V usage is TRBV7-9 and J usage is TRBJ2-1, with D maybe TRBD2 (5 bases). Trimming stripped 5 bases from V and 14 bases from J, with 16 bases between. CDR3 length: 12 residues. Germline CDR1 reads SEHNR; CDR2 reads FQNEAQ (reference sequence). The CDR3 loop reads CASSLWTGFEFF. CDR3 nucleotides: TGTGCCAGCAGCCTTTGGACTGGGTTTGAGTTCTTC.

This clonotype was seen more than once but under ten times. V usage is TRBV12-3 or TRBV12-4 and J usage is TRBJ1-2; D is possibly TRBD1 (6 bases). Between the trimmed V and J ends, which lost 3 bases and 4 bases, there was a span of 9 bases. The CDR3 is 13 amino acids. The CDR3 DNA reads as TGTGCCAGCAGTTTTGCAGGGGCCTATGGCTACACCTTC. Translation gives CASSFAGAYGYTF.

The chain is built from TRBV7-8 and TRBJ1-5, with D unresolved. The CDR3 extends over 14 amino acids. The V and J ends lost 0 bases and 6 bases respectively, with 9 bases between them. Germline CDR1 and CDR2: SGHVS and FQNEAQ. This chain's CDR3 is CASSLAGFGQPQHF. CDR3 nucleotide sequence: TGTGCCAGCAGCTTAGCAGGGTTCGGTCAGCCCCAGCATTTT.

The rearrangement links TRBV7-4 to TRBJ2-1, with D perhaps matching TRBD1 or TRBD2 (6 bases each). V lost 3 bases and J 14 bases, leaving 23 bases between the germline ends. The CDR3 extends over 15 amino acids. Germline assignment: CDR1 SGHVT and CDR2 SQSDAQ. The CDR3 DNA sequence: TGTGCCAGCAGCTTTTTACAGGGACTCGGGCAGCACAAGTTCTTC. This translates into CASSFLQGLGQHKFF.

Of note for this clonotype: The junction and the germline gene differ at one end; a read error may be behind it. The CDR3 sequence is CATSPEGPGGETQYF. CDR3 bases: TGTGCCACCAGCCCCGAGGGTCCGGGTGGAGAGACCCAGTACTTC. J is TRBJ2-5 and V is TRBV7-4; possible D gene TRBD2, 5 bases. Germline loops: CDR1 SGHVT, CDR2 SQSDAQ. The CDR3 contains 15 residues.

The chain joins TRBV27 to TRBJ2-2; D uncertain. Deletions cut 8 bases from V and 6 bases from J, with 10 bases between. This CDR3 spans 12 amino acids. Germline V CDR1 and CDR2: MNHEY, SMNVEV (reference sequence). The CDR3: CASRRWSGELFF. CDR3 coding DNA: TGTGCCAGCCGACGGTGGTCCGGGGAGCTGTTTTTT.

The J gene is TRBJ1-1, the V gene TRBV4-1, with D perhaps matching TRBD1 (6 bases). CDR1 is MGHRA, CDR2 YSYEKL, per germline. Trimming removed 2 bases at V and 4 bases at J, with 11 bases between. The CDR3 extends over 14 amino acids. The CDR3: CASSQSRGVTEAFF. The CDR3 region has the DNA TGCGCCAGCAGCCAATCTAGGGGGGTCACTGAAGCTTTCTTT.